The T cell receptor (beta chain) under discussion was sequenced for a study of T cell responses to AZD1222 COVID-19 vaccine. Findings and caveats of the study: Clonal diversity may have been underestimated in mostly white British donors. Spike was spanned by vaccine-associated CD4 TCRs, which were dominant at 160-218 and 743-854.

Note on this clone: The target antigen is unknown.

Only in-frame clones appear in the TCRdb table, and some are missing; sequencing was by immunoSEQ multiplex PCR. The sample lists 100,000 or so clones; 80% to 90% were seen once. CDR3 length: 15 amino acids. Germline values: CDR1 LNHNV, CDR2 YYDKDF (reference sequence). Between the trimmed V and J ends, which lost 1 base and 0 bases, there was a span of 9 bases. Sequences were derived from peripheral blood, sampled on day 0 of AZD1222 vaccination. The chain uses TRBV15 and TRBJ1-2; no clear D gene. The receptor's source is an adult in good health. This chain's CDR3 is CATSRVPLANYGYTF. The CDR3, as DNA: TGTGCCACCAGCAGAGTTCCGTTAGCTAACTATGGCTACACCTTC. Using reference TRBV15 and TRBJ1-2 for the parts outside the CDR3, the full variable domain is DAMVIQNPRYQVTQFGKPVTLSCSQTLNHNVMYWYQQKSSQAPKLLFHYYDKDFNNEADTPDNFQSRRPNTSFCFLDIRSPGLGDTAMYLCATSRVPLANYGYTFGSGTRLTVV.